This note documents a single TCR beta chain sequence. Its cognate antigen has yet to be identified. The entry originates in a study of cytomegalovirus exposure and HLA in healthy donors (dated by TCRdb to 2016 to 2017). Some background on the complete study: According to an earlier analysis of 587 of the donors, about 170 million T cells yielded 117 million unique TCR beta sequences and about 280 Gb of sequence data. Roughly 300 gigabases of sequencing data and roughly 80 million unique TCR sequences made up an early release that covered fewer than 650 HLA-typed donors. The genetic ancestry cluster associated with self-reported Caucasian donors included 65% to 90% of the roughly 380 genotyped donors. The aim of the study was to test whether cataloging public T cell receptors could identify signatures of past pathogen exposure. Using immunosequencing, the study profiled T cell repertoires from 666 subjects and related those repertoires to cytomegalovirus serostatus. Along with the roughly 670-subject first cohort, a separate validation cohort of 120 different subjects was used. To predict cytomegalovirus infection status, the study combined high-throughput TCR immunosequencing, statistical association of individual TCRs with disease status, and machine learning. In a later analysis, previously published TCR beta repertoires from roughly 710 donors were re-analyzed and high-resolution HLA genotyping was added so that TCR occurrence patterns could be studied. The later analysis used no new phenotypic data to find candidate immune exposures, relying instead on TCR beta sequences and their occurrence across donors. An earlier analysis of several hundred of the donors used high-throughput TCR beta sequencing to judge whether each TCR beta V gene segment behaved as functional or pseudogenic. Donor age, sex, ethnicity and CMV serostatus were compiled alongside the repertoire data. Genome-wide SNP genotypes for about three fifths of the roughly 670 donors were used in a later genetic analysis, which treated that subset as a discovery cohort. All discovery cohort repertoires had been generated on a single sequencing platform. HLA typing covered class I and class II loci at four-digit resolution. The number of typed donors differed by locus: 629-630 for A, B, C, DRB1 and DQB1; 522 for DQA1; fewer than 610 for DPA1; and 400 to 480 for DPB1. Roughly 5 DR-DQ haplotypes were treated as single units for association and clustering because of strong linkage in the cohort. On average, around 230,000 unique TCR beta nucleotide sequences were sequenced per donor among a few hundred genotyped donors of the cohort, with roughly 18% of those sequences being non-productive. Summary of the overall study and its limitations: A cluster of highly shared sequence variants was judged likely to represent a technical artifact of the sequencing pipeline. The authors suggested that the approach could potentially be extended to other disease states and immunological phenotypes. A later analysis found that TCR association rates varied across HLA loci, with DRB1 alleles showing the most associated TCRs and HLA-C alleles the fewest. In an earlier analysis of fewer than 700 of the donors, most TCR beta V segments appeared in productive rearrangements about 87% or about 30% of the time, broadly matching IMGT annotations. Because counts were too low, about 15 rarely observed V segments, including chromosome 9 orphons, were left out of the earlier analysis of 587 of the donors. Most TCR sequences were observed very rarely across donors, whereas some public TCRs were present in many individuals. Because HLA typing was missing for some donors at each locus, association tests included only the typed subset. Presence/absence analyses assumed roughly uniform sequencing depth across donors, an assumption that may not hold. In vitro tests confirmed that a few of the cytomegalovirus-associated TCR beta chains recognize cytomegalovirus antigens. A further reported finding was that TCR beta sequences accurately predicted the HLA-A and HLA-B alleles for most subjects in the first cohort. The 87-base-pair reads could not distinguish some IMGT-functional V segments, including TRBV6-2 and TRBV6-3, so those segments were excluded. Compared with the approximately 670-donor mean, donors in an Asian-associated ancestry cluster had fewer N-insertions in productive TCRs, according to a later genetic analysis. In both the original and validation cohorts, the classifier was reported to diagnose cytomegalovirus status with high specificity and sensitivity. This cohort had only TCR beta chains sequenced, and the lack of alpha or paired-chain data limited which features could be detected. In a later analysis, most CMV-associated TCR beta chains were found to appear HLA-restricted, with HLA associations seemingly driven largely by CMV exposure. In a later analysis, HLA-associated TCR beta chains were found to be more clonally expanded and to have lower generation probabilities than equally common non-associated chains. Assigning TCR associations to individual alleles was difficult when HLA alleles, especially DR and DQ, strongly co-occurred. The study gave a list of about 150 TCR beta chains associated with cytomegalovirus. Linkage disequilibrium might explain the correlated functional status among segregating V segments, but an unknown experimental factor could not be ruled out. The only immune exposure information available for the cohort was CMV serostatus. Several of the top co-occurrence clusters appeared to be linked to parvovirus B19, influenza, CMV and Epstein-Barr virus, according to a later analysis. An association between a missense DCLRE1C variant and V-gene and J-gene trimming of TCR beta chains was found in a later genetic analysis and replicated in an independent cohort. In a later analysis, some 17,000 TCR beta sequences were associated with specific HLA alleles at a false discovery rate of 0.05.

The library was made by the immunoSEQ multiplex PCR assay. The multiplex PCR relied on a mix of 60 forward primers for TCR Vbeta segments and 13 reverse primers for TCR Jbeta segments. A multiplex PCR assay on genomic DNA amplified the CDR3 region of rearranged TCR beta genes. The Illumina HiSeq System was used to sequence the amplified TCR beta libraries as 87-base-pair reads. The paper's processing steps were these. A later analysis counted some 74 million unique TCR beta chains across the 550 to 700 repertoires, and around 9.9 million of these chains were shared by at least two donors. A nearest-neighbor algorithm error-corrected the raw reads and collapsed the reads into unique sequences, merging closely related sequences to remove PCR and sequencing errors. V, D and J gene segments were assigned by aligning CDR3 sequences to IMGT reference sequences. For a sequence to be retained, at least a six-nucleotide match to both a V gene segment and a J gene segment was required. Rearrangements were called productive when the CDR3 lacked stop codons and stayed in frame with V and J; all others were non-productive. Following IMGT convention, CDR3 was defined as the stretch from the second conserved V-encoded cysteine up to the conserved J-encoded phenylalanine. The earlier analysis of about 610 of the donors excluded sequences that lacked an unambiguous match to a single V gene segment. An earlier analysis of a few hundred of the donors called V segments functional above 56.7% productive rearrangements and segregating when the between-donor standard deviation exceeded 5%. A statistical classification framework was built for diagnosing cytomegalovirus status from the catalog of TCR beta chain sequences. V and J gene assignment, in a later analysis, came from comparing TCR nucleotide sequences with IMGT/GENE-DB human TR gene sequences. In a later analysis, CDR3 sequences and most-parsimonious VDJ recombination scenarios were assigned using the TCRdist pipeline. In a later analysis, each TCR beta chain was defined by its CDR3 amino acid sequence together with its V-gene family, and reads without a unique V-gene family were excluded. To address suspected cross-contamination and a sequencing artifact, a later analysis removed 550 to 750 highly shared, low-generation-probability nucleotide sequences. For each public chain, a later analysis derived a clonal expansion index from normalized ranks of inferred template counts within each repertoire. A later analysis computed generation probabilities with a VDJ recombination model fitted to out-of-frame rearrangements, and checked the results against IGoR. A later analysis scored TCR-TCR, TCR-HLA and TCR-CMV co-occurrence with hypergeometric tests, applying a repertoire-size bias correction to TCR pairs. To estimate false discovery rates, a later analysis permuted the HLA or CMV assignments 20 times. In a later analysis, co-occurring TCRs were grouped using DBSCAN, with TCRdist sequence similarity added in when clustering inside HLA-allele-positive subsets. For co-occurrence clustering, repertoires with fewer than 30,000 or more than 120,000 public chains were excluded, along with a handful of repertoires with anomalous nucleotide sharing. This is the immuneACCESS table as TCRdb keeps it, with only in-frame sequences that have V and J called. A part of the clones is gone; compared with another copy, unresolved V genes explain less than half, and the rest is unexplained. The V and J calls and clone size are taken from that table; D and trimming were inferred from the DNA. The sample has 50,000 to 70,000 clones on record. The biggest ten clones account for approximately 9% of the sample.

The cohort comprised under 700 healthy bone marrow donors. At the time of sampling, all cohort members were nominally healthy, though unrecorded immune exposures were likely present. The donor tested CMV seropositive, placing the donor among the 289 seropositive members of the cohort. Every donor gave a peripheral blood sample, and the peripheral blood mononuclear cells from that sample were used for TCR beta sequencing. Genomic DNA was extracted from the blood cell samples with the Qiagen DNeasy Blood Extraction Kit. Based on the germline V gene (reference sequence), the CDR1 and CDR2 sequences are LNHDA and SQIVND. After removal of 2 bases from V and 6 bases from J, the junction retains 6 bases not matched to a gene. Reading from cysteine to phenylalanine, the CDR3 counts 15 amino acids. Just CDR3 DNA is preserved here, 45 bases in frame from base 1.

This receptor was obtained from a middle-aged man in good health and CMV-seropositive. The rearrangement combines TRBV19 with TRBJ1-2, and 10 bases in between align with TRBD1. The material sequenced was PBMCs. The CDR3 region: CASSIKTGGANGYTF. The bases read TGTGCCAGTAGTATAAAGACAGGGGGCGCGAATGGCTACACCTTC.